This T cell receptor beta chain was obtained from a study of neurological immune-mediated disorders. The table lists this clonotype with many counts. 5'RACE employing 10-nucleotide random UMIs yielded the cDNA. MiXCR was run by TCRdb on the 5' RACE reads, yielding one entry per CDR3 protein. Of about 79,000 distinct CDR3 sequences in the sample, roughly 15% were seen once. This sequence originates from a woman in her 50s in good health. Material: PBMCs.

The CDR3 protein is CSASRLAGGRADTQYF. CDR3 DNA: TGCAGTGCTAGTCGCCTAGCGGGAGGACGGGCAGATACGCAGTATTTT. V and J are TRBV20-1 and TRBJ2-3; 11 bases align to TRBD2. CDR1 DFQATT and CDR2 SNEGSKA come from the germline V gene (reference sequence). CDR3 size: 16 residues. After removal of 3 bases from V and 4 bases from J, the junction contained 9 bases not matched to a gene.